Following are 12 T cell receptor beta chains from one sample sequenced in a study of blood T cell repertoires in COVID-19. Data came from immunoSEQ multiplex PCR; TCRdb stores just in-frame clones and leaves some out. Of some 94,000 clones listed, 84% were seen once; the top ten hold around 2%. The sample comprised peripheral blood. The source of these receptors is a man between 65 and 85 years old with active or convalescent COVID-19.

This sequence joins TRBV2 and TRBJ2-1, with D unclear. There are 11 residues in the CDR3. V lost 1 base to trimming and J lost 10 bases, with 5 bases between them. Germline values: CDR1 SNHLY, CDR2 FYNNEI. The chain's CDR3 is CASSEVVEQFF. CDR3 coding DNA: TGTGCCAGCAGTGAAGTCGTCGAGCAGTTCTTC.

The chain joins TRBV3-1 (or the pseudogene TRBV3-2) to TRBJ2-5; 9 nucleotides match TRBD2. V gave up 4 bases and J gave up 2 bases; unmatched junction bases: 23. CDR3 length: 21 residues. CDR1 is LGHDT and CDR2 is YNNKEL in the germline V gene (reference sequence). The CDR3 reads CASSPYFSAGGRAGNQETQYF. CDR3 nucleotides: TGTGCCAGCAGCCCTTATTTTTCAGCGGGGGGTCGGGCGGGCAATCAAGAGACCCAGTACTTC.

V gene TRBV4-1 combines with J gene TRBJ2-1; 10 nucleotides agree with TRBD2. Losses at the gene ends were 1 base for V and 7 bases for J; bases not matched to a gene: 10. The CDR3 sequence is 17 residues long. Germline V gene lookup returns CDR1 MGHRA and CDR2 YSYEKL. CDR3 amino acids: CASSQGVTSGVGNEQFF. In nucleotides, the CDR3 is TGCGCCAGCAGCCAAGGAGTCACTAGCGGGGTCGGTAATGAGCAGTTCTTC.

The CDR3 DNA is TGCGCCAGCAGCCAAGTAGCCGGAGCCTACGAGCAGTACTTC. Translation: CASSQVAGAYEQYF. The chain uses TRBV4-1 and TRBJ2-7, with D uncertain. The CDR3 runs to 14 residues. Germline loops: CDR1 MGHRA, CDR2 YSYEKL. Trimming removed 1 base from V and 2 bases from J, with 9 bases in between.

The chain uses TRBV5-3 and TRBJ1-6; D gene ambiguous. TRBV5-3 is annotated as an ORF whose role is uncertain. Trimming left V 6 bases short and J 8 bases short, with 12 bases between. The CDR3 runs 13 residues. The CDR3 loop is CARTLPPHSPLHF. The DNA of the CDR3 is TGTGCCAGAACCCTCCCTCCTCATTCACCCCTCCACTTT.

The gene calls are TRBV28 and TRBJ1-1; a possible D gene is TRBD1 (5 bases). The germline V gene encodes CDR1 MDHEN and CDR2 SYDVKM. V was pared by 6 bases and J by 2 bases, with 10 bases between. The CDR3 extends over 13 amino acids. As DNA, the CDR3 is TGTGCCAGCAGCCGAGACAGAAACACTGAAGCTTTCTTT. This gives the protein CASSRDRNTEAFF.

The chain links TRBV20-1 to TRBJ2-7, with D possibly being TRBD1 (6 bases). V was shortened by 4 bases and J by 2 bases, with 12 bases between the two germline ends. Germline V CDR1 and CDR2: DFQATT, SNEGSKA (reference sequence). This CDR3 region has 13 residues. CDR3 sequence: CSAIDRIPYEQYF. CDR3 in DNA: TGCAGTGCTATTGACAGGATCCCCTACGAGCAGTACTTC.

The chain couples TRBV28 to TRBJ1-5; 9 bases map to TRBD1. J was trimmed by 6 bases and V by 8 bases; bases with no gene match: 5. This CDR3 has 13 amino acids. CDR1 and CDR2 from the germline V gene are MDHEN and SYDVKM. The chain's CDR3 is CASWRQGGQPQHF. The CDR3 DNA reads TGTGCCAGCTGGAGACAGGGGGGTCAGCCCCAGCATTTT.

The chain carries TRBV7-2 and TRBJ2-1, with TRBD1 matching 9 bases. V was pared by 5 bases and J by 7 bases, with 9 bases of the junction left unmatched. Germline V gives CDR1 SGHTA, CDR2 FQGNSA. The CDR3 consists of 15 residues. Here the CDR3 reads CASSPRGQGTNEQFF. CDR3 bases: TGTGCCAGCAGCCCCCGGGGACAGGGTACGAATGAGCAGTTCTTC.

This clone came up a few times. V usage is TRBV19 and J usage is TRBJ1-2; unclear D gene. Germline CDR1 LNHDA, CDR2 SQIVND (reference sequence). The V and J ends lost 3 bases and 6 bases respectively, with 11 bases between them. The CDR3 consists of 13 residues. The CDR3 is CASSILVGNGYTF. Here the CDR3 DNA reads TGTGCCAGTAGTATTCTCGTCGGGAATGGCTACACCTTC.

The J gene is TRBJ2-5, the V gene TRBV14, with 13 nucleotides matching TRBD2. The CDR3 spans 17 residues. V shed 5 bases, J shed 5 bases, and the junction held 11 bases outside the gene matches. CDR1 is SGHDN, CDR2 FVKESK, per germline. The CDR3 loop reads CASSLGLAGSRRETQYF. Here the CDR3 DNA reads TGTGCCAGCAGCTTGGGACTAGCGGGGAGCCGCCGGGAGACCCAGTACTTC.

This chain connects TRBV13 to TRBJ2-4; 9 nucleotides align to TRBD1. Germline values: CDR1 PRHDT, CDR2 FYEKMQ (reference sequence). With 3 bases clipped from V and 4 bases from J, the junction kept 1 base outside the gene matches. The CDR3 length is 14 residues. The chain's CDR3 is CASSLGQGKNIQYF. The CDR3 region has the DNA TGTGCCAGCAGCTTGGGACAGGGTAAAAACATTCAGTACTTC.